Listed below are T cell receptor beta chains from one sample, sequenced in a study of T-cell reconstitution after alpha-beta-depleted transplantation in children. TCRdb reprocessed the PCR reads with MiXCR, giving one entry per CDR3 protein. This table holds approximately 290,000 distinct CDR3 sequences, roughly 12% found once. The sequencing used peripheral blood, collected 180 days after TCRalphabeta/CD19-depleted stem cell transplant. Receptor source: a male patient between 2 and 10 years old who had a stem cell transplant for chronic granulomatous disease, so the T cells may come from the graft donor. Both conserved end residues are part of each CDR3. D genes are given only for firm matches. Some rows have no size entry. The others give once, few or many, or a class for an expanded clone.

clone_size,v_call,j_call,d_call,cdr3_nt,cdr3_aa
many,TRBV9,TRBJ2-5,TRBD2,TGTGCCAGCAGCGGGACCGGGACTAACCAAGAGACCCAGTACTTC,CASSGTGTNQETQYF
-,TRBV2,TRBJ2-2,-,TGTGCCAGCAGTTTACAGGGCCCAGTAACCGGGGAGCTGTTTTTT,CASSLQGPVTGELFF
many,TRBV19,TRBJ1-6,-,TGTGCCAGTAGTATTGATGGCTCTTCACCCCTCCACTTT,CASSIDGSSPLHF
many,TRBV7-6,TRBJ1-2,-,TGTGCCAGCAGCTTAGGGGCAGGGTCCTATGGCTACACCTTC,CASSLGAGSYGYTF
many,TRBV20-1,TRBJ1-1,-,TGCAGTGCTGGGAGTACTGAAGCTTTCTTT,CSAGSTEAFF
many,TRBV29-1,TRBJ2-3,-,TGCAGCGTTGAGGGAGCGGCAGATACGCAGTATTTT,CSVEGAADTQYF
many,TRBV5-1,TRBJ1-2,-,TGCGCCAGCAGCCTTAACGCCGGGACGGCCAACTATGGCTACACCTTC,CASSLNAGTANYGYTF
many,TRBV9,TRBJ1-2,-,TGTGCCAGCAGCCAAGGACCCCTCTATGGCTACACCTTC,CASSQGPLYGYTF
many,TRBV28,TRBJ2-7,-,TGTGCCAGCAGACATCTCCCTCAAGCGGGTTACGAGCAGTACTTC,CASRHLPQAGYEQYF
many,TRBV2,TRBJ2-6,-,TGTGCCAGCAGTGAAGTCAGGACTGGGGCCAACGTCCTGACTTTC,CASSEVRTGANVLTF
many,TRBV3-1,TRBJ2-2,-,TGTGCCAGCAGCCAAGAAAGGCGCGCTAACACCGGGGAGCTGTTTTTT,CASSQERRANTGELFF
-,TRBV18,TRBJ1-2,-,TGTGCCAGCTCAGACGCCTTAGGCTATGGCTACACCTTC,CASSDALGYGYTF
many,TRBV4-1,TRBJ1-6,-,TGCGCCAGCAGCCAAGAGGACAATGGGTACTCACCCCTCCACTTT,CASSQEDNGYSPLHF
few,TRBV20-1,TRBJ2-1,TRBD2,TGCTGTGCTAGAGGACTAGCGGGAGGTATTGGCAATGAGCAGTTCTTC,CCARGLAGGIGNEQFF
many,TRBV29-1,TRBJ2-5,-,TGCAGCGTTGAGGACGGGTATCAAGAGACCCAGTACTTC,CSVEDGYQETQYF
many,TRBV20-1,TRBJ1-3,-,TGCAGTGCTAGACCCCGACGGTTCTCTGGAAACACCATATATTTT,CSARPRRFSGNTIYF
few,TRBV30,TRBJ2-3,TRBD2,TGTGCCTGGAGTGGGTACGGGAGGACAGATACGCAGTATTTT,CAWSGYGRTDTQYF